This T cell receptor (beta chain) was sequenced in a study of OX40 agonist ivuxolimab in advanced cancers. With 2 bases removed from V and 3 bases from J, the gap between germline ends came to 8 bases. The germline V gene encodes CDR1 SGHTA and CDR2 FQGTGA. The CDR3 sequence is 13 residues long. Sequenced by immunoSEQ multiplex PCR; TCRdb stores in-frame clones only, minus some. The data contain more than 30,000 clones, approximately 80% of them singletons. The sample holds one count of this clone. The input for sequencing was CD4+ or CD8+ T cells sorted from blood, taken in a trial of the OX40 agonist ivuxolimab. The receptor was derived from an adult with an advanced solid tumor such as melanoma, head and neck, liver or kidney cancer. The chain employs TRBV7-3 and TRBJ2-7; D assignment may be TRBD1 or TRBD2 (6 bases each). CDR3 sequence: CASSLEGGYEQYF. The CDR3 DNA follows: TGTGCCAGCAGCTTAGAGGGGGGCTACGAGCAGTACTTC.